Following are 7 T cell receptor beta chains from one sample sequenced in a study of cytomegalovirus exposure and HLA in healthy donors. PCR employed 60 Vbeta and 13 Jbeta primers. Assay: immunoSEQ multiplex PCR; the TCRdb copy retains only in-frame clones and omits some. The top ten clones hold 1% of a sample with roughly 160,000 clones, 75% to 90% of them seen once. Source material: PBMCs. Receptors originate from a boy aged 2 to 10 in good health and CMV-seronegative.

The V and J genes are TRBV10-3 and TRBJ1-5; 7 bases align to TRBD1. Germline V gives CDR1 ENHRY, CDR2 SYGVKD. The CDR3 is made up of 16 amino acids. Trimming at V came to 3 bases and at J to 0 bases, leaving 5 bases not matched to a gene. As DNA, the CDR3 is TGTGCCATCAGTGAACCGGGACAGCCTAGCAATCAGCCCCAGCATTTT. It yields the protein CAISEPGQPSNQPQHF.

The chain recombines TRBV11-1 with TRBJ2-1, with 9 bases fitting TRBD1. Germline V gene data show CDR1 as SGHAT and CDR2 as FQDESV (reference sequence). With 4 bases clipped from V and 4 bases from J, the junction kept 5 bases outside the gene matches. This CDR3 has 15 amino acids. The CDR3 spells CASSSPDRGYNEQFF. In nucleotides, the CDR3 is TGTGCCAGCAGCTCCCCGGACAGGGGATACAATGAGCAGTTCTTC.

This clone showed up just a few times. The V gene is TRBV7-9, the J gene TRBJ1-1, with D possibly being TRBD1 (6 bases). CDR1 is SEHNR and CDR2 is FQNEAQ in the germline V gene (reference sequence). This CDR3 comprises 15 residues. V shed 5 bases and J shed 1 base, with 14 bases lying between them. DNA for the CDR3: TGTGCCAGCAGCCCCCAGGGGACGCCGAACACTGAAGCTTTCTTT. It encodes CASSPQGTPNTEAFF. Full variable domain (missing parts from reference TRBV7-9 and TRBJ1-1): DTGVSQNPRHKITKRGQNVTFRCDPISEHNRLYWYRQTLGQGPEFLTYFQNEAQLEKSRLLSDRFSAERPKGSFSTLEIQRTEQGDSAMYLCASSPQGTPNTEAFFGQGTRLTVV.

This clone turned up a few times. This chain links TRBV6-5 with TRBJ1-2; D remains ambiguous. CDR1 and CDR2 from the germline V gene are MNHEY and SVGAGI. CDR3 length: 13 residues. The V end was cut by 0 bases, the J end by 6 bases, with 8 bases between. CDR3 sequence: CASSYSAAHGYTF. CDR3 nucleotide sequence: TGTGCCAGCAGTTACTCGGCAGCGCATGGCTACACCTTC.

The chain carries TRBV6-1 and TRBJ1-1; 7 nucleotides align to TRBD1. Trimming at V came to 8 bases and at J to 2 bases, leaving 8 bases not matched to a gene. CDR3 length: 14 residues. Germline assignment: CDR1 MNHNS and CDR2 SASEGT. CDR3 protein: CASGTGTDNTEAFF. The CDR3 DNA reads TGTGCCAGCGGAACCGGGACAGATAACACTGAAGCTTTCTTT.

This chain connects TRBV9 to TRBJ2-5, with D unresolved. Germline CDR1 and CDR2: SGDLS and YYNGEE. V was trimmed by 4 bases and J by 5 bases, leaving 12 bases between them. This CDR3 has 13 amino acids. The CDR3 loop reads CASSKQPMETQYF. DNA of the CDR3: TGTGCCAGCAGCAAGCAACCGATGGAGACCCAGTACTTC.

The V call is TRBV10-2, the J call TRBJ2-1; 10 bases map to TRBD2. J lost 6 bases, V lost 8 bases, and 4 bases had no gene match. The V gene's germline CDR1 is WSHSY and CDR2 SAAADI. The CDR3 totals 13 residues. DNA for the CDR3: TGCGCCAGCTCTAGCGGGAGTATCAATGAGCAGTTCTTC. It encodes CASSSGSINEQFF.